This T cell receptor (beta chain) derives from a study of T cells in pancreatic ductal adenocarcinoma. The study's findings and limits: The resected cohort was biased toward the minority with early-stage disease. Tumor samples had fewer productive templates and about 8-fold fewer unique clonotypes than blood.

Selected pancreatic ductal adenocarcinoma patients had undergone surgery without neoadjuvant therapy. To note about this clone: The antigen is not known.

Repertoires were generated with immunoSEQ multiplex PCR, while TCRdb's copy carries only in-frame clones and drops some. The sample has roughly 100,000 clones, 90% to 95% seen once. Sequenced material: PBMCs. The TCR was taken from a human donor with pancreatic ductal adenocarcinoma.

As DNA, the CDR3 is TGTGCCAGCAGCCCAGGGACAGGGGTTGACGAGCAGTACTTC. Amino acid sequence: CASSPGTGVDEQYF. This chain connects TRBV9 to TRBJ2-7; the match to TRBD1 covers 10 bases. With 4 bases clipped from V and 5 bases from J, the junction kept 6 bases outside the gene matches. This CDR3 spans 14 amino acids. Germline CDR1 and CDR2: SGDLS and YYNGEE. Variable domain in full (rest from reference TRBV9 and TRBJ2-7): DSGVTQTPKHLITATGQRVTLRCSPRSGDLSVYWYQQSLDQGLQFLIQYYNGEERAKGNILERFSAQQFPDLHSELNLSSLELGDSALYFCASSPGTGVDEQYFGPGTRLTVT.